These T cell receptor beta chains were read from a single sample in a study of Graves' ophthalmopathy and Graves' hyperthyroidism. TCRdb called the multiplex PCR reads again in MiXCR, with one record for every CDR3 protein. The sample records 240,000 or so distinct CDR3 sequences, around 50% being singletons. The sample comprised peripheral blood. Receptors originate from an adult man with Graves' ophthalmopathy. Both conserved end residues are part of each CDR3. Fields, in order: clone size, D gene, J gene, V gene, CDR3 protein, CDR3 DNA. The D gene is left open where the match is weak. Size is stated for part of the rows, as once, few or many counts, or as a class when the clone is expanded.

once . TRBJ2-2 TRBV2 CASGRMGNTGELFF TGTGCCTCAGGGAGGATGGGGAACACCGGGGAGCTGTTTTTT
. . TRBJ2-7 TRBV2 CASRVDKAYEQYF TGTGCCAGCAGGGTAGACAAAGCCTACGAGCAGTACTTC
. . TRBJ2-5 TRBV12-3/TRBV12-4 CASSALGTRGETQYF TGTGCCAGCAGCGCACTCGGGACCCGGGGAGAGACCCAGTACTTC
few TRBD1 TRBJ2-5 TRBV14 CASSLDRGLETQYF TGTGCCAGCAGCCTCGACAGGGGGTTGGAGACCCAGTACTTC
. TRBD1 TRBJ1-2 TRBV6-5 CASRRDSVYYGYTF TGTGCCAGCAGGAGGGACAGTGTCTACTATGGCTACACCTTC
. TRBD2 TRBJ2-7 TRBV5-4 CASSLDGRAHEQYF TGTGCCAGCAGCTTAGATGGGAGGGCCCACGAGCAGTACTTC
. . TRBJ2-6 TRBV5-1 CASIAGPSGANVLTF TGCGCCAGCATCGCAGGCCCCTCTGGGGCCAACGTCCTGACTTTC
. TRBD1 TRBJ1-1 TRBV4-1 CASSQVAGGNTEAFF TGTGCCAGCAGCCAAGTGGCAGGGGGAAACACTGAAGCTTTCTTT
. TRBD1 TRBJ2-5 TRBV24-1 CATSDSLTGGETQYF TGTGCCACCAGTGATTCGCTCACAGGGGGTGAGACCCAGTACTTC
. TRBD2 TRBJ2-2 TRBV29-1 CSVVRLAGGLFF TGCAGCGTTGTGCGACTAGCGGGGGGGCTGTTTTTT
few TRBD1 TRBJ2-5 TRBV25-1 CASSDPPGQNQETQYF TGTGCCAGCAGTGACCCCCCGGGACAGAACCAAGAGACCCAGTACTTC
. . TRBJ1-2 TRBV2 CASSEALDRGYTF TGTGCCAGCAGTGAAGCTCTGGATCGTGGCTACACCTTC
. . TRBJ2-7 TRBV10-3 CASTNLGEQYF TGTGCCAGCACCAATCTCGGGGAGCAGTACTTC
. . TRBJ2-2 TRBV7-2 CASSPTGSTGAGELFF TGTGCCAGCAGCCCAACAGGGTCTACGGGGGCCGGGGAGCTGTTTTTT
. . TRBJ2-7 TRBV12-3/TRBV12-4 CASSQDGKSSYEQYF TGTGCCAGCAGCCAAGATGGAAAGAGCTCCTACGAGCAGTACTTC
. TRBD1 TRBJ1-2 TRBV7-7 CASSQIQGNGYTF TGTGCTAGCAGCCAGATACAGGGGAATGGCTACACCTTC
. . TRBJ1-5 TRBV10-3 CASRFLGVSNQPQHF TGTGCCAGCAGATTTCTGGGGGTTAGCAATCAGCCCCAGCATTTT
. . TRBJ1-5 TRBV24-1 CASSLERGQPQHF TGTGCCAGCAGCTTGGAAAGGGGTCAGCCCCAGCATTTT
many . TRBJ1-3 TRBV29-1 CSVEEQGAGNTIYF TGCAGCGTTGAAGAACAGGGTGCTGGAAACACCATATATTTT
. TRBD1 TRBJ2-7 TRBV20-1 CSATPGQGYNEQYF TGCAGTGCTACACCGGGACAGGGATACAATGAGCAGTACTTC
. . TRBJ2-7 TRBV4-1 CASSQDGTYEQYF TGCGCCAGCAGCCAAGATGGGACCTACGAGCAGTACTTC
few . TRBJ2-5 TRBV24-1 CATSEGRTGTRETQYF TGTGCCACCAGTGAGGGCCGAACAGGAACGAGGGAGACCCAGTACTTC
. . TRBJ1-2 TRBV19 CASRPSRGYGYTF TGTGCCAGTAGACCCTCCCGGGGCTATGGCTACACCTTC
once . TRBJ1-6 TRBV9 CASSIRGSNSPLHF TGTGCCAGCAGCATCAGGGGTAGTAATTCACCCCTCCACTTT
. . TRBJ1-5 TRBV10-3 CAISEAQGYQPQHF TGTGCCATCAGTGAAGCGCAGGGATATCAGCCCCAGCATTTT
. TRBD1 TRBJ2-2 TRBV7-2 CASSLAGGANPTGELFF TGTGCCAGCAGCTTGGCAGGGGGCGCGAATCCCACCGGGGAGCTGTTTTTT
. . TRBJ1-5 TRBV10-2 CASSVTPVSNQPQHF TGCGCCAGCAGTGTGACACCAGTTAGCAATCAGCCCCAGCATTTT
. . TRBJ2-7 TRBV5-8 CASSLVVRADEQYF TGCGCCAGCAGCTTGGTGGTCAGGGCGGACGAGCAGTACTTC
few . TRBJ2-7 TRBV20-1 CSGEVGISYEQYF TGCAGTGGTGAGGTGGGGATTTCCTACGAGCAGTACTTC
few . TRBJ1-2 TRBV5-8 CASSLGQAAYGYTF TGTGCCAGCAGCTTGGGACAGGCGGCGTATGGCTACACCTTC
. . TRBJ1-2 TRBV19 CASSIGGDYYGYTF TGTGCCAGTAGTATAGGAGGGGACTACTATGGCTACACCTTC
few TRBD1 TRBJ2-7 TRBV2 CASSQDRLEQYF TGTGCCAGCAGTCAGGACAGGCTTGAGCAGTACTTC
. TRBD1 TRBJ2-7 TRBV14 CASSQEDRGLEQYF TGTGCCAGCAGCCAAGAGGACAGGGGGCTTGAGCAGTACTTC
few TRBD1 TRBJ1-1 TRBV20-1 CSVKGARTEAFF TGCAGTGTGAAGGGGGCACGCACTGAAGCTTTCTTT
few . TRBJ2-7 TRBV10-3 CASRPGTNEQYF TGTGCCAGCAGACCCGGGACAAACGAGCAGTACTTC
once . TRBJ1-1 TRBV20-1 CSAREGGVPDTEAFF TGCAGTGCTAGAGAAGGGGGGGTTCCGGACACTGAAGCTTTCTTT
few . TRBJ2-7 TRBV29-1 CSVEDRGGGVGEQYF TGCAGCGTTGAAGATCGAGGAGGGGGCGTGGGGGAGCAGTACTTC
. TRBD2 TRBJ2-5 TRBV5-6 CASSSLAGEETQYF TGTGCCAGCAGCTCTTTAGCGGGGGAAGAGACCCAGTACTTC
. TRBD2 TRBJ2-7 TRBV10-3 CAIREEAGEHEQYF TGTGCCATCAGGGAGGAAGCGGGAGAGCACGAGCAGTACTTC
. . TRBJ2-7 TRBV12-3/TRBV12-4 CASSSSKIDEQYF TGTGCCAGCAGTTCCTCGAAAATCGACGAGCAGTACTTC
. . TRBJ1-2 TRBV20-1 CSARDPLRDDYGYTF TGCAGTGCTAGAGACCCCCTCCGGGACGACTATGGCTACACCTTC
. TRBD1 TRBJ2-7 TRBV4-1 CASSLAGGTGGGEQYF TGCGCCAGCAGCTTGGCCGGGGGGACAGGGGGCGGCGAGCAGTACTTC
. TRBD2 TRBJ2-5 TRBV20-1 CSARDRLAGGQETQYF TGCAGTGCTAGAGATCGATTAGCGGGGGGGCAAGAGACCCAGTACTTC
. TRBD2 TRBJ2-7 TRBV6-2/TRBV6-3 CASSYSAGTSAYEQYF TGTGCCAGCAGTTACTCGGCCGGGACTAGCGCCTACGAGCAGTACTTC
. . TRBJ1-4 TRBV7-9 CASSPSAVNEKLFF TGTGCCAGCAGCCCATCGGCCGTTAATGAAAAACTGTTTTTT
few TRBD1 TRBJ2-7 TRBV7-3 CASSYDRVTPYEQYF TGTGCCAGCAGCTACGACAGGGTGACTCCCTACGAGCAGTACTTC
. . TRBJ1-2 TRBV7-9 CASSLMVGNYGYTF TGTGCCAGCAGCTTAATGGTAGGGAACTATGGCTACACCTTC
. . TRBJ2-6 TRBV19 CASSTKGYGANVLTF TGTGCCAGTAGTACCAAGGGCTATGGGGCCAACGTCCTGACTTTC
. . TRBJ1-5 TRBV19 CASSIGLGGASNQPQHF TGTGCCAGTAGTATAGGACTCGGGGGCGCGAGCAATCAGCCCCAGCATTTT
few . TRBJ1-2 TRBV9 CASSAAGSSLYGYTF TGTGCCAGCAGCGCGGCAGGGAGCTCCCTCTATGGCTACACCTTC
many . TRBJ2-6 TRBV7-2 CASSLAGTGANVLTF TGTGCCAGCAGCTTAGCGGGGACCGGGGCCAACGTCCTGACTTTC
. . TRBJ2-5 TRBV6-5 CASSPGGTQYF TGTGCCAGCAGCCCCGGTGGGACCCAGTACTTC
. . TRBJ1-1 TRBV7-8 CASSLGGRNGEAFF TGTGCCAGCAGCTTAGGGGGTCGAAACGGTGAAGCTTTCTTT
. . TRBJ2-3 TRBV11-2 CASSLLAPTDTQYF TGTGCCAGCAGCTTACTAGCGCCCACAGATACGCAGTATTTT
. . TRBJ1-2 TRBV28 CASNPLGSNYGYTF TGTGCCAGCAATCCCCTGGGCAGTAACTATGGCTACACCTTC